This TCR beta chain was observed in a study of vaccination and CD4 T cells after COVID-19. The Oncomine TCR Beta short-read assay sequenced DNA from cultured CD4+ T cells. TCRdb recomputed calls from the PCR reads with MiXCR, one row per CDR3 protein. The sample comprises about 17,000 distinct CDR3 sequences, around 40% of which are singletons, and 4.5% to 6% rests with the top ten. The treatment denotes: roughly 10-day PBMC culture with coronavirus spike peptide pools or control peptides (ViraFEST assay). CDR1 and CDR2 from the germline V gene are DFQATT and SNEGSKA (reference sequence). The CDR3 is 17 amino acids. J lost 6 bases, V lost 3 bases, and 13 bases had no gene match. With regard to this clonotype: Antigen: not known.

This sequence was found in a human donor who had recovered from COVID-19. The V call is TRBV20-1, the J call TRBJ1-6, with 8 bases that match TRBD1. This specimen was CD4+ T cells from blood, cultured in vitro, taken before SARS-CoV-2 vaccination. The CDR3 DNA reads as TGCAGTGCTAGTACTGTCGTGGGACAGGCTTTTAATTCACCCCTCCACTTT. Encoded protein: CSASTVVGQAFNSPLHF.